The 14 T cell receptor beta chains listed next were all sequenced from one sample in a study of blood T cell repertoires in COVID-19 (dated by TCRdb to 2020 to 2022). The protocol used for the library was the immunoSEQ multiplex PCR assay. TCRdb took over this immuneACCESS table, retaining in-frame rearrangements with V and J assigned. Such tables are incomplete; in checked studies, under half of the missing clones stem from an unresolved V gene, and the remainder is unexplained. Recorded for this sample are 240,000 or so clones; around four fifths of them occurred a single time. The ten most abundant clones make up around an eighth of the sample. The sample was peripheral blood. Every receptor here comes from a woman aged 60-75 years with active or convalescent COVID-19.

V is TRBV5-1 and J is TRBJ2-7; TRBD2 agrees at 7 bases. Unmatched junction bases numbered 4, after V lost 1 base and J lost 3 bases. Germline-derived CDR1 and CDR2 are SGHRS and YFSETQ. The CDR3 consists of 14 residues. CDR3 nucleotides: TGCGCCAGCAGCTTGTTGCGGGGGAGCTACGAGCAGTACTTC. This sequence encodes CASSLLRGSYEQYF.

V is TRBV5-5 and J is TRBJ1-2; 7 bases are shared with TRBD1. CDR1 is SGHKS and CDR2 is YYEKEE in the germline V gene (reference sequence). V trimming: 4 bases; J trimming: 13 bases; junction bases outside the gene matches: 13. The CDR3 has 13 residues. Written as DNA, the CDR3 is TGTGCCAGCAGCCATTGGGCGCAGGGGGGAAGCACCTTC. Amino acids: CASSHWAQGGSTF.

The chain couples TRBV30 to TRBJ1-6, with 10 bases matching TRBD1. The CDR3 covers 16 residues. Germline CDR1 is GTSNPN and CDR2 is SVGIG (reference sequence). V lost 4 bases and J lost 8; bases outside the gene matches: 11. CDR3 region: CAWTPTPGQGYSPLHF. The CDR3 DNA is TGTGCCTGGACTCCAACGCCGGGACAGGGGTATTCACCCCTCCACTTT.

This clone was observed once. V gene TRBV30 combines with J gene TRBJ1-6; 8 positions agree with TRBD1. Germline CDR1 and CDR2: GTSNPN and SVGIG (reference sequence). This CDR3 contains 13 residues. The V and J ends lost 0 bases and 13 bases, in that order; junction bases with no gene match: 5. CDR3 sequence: CAWSVQGARPLHF. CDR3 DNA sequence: TGTGCCTGGAGTGTCCAGGGGGCGAGGCCCCTCCACTTT.

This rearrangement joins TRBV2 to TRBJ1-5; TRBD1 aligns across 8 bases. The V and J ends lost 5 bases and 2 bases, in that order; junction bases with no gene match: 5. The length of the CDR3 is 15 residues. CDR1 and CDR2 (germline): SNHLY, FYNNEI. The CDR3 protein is CASSTRQGRNQPQHF. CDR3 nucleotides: TGTGCCAGCAGTACTCGACAGGGGCGCAATCAGCCCCAGCATTTT.

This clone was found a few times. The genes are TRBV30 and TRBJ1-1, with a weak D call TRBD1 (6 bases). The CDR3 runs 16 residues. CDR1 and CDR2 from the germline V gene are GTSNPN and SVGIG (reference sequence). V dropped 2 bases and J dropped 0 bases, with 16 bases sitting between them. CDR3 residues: CAWSRTAGIMNTEAFF. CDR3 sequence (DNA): TGTGCCTGGAGTAGGACAGCTGGGATAATGAACACTGAAGCTTTCTTT.

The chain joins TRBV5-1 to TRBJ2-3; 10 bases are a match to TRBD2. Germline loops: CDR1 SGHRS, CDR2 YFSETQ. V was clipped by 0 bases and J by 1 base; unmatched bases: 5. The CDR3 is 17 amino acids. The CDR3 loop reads CASSLGLAGAGTDTQYF. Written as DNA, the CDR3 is TGCGCCAGCAGCTTGGGTCTAGCGGGGGCGGGCACAGATACGCAGTATTTT.

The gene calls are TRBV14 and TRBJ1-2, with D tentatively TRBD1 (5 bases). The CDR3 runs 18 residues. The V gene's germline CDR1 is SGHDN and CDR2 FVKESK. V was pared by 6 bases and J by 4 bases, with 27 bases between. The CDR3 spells CASRRAGPENASAYGYTF. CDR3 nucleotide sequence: TGTGCCAGCAGGCGGGCGGGGCCCGAGAATGCTAGTGCCTATGGCTACACCTTC.

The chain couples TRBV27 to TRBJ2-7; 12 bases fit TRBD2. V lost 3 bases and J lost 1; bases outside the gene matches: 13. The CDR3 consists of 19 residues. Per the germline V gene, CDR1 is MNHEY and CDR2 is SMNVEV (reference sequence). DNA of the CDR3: TGTGCCAGCAGTTTGGCCCCCCCTGGACTAGCGGGGACATCCTACGAGCAGTACTTC. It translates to CASSLAPPGLAGTSYEQYF.

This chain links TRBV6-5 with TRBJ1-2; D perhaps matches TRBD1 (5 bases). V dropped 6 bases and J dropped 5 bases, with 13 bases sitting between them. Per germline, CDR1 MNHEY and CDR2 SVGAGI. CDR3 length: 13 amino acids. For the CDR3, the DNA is TGTGCCAGCAGGGAGGGGACCGGGTATGGCTACACCTTC. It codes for CASREGTGYGYTF.

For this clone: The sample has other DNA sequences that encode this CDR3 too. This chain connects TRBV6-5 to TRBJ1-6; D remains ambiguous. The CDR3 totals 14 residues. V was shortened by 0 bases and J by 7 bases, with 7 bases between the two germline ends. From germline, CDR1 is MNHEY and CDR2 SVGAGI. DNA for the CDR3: TGTGCCAGCAGTTACTCGACGGGGAATTCACCCCTCCACTTT. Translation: CASSYSTGNSPLHF.

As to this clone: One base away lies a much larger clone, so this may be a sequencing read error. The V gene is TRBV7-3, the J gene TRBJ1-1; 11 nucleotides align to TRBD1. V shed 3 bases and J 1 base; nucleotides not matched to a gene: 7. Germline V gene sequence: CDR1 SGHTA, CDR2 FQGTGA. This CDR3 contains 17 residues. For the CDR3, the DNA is TGTGCCAGCAGCTTTGGGGACAGGGGGGCGGGGAACACTGAAGCTTTCTTT. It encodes CASSFGDRGAGNTEAFF.

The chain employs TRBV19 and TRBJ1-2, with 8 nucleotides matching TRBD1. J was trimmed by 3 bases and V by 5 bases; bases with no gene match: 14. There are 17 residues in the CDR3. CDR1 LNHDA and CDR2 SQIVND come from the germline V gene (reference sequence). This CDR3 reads CASSPRGRGLGDYGYTF. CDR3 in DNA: TGTGCCAGTAGTCCCCGGGGCAGGGGGCTTGGGGACTATGGCTACACCTTC.

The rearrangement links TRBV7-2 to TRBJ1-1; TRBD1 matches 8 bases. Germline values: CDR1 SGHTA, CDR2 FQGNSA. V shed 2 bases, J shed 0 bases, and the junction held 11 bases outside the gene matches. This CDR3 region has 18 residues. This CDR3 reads CASSLNPQGATVNTEAFF. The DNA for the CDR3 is TGTGCCAGCAGCTTAAACCCGCAGGGGGCGACCGTGAACACTGAAGCTTTCTTT.